This TCR beta chain originates from a study of blood T cell repertoires in COVID-19 (dated by TCRdb to 2018 to 2021). For the wider study: Collaborator samples came from the United States, Italy and Spain and covered acute and convalescent phases of COVID-19. The dataset comprised deeply sampled blood TCRbeta repertoires from subjects exposed to, actively infected with, or recovered from COVID-19. The material from the prospective study consisted of cDNA or gDNA derived from T cells, B-cell-depleted T cells, or PBMCs. The samples were drawn from the first 160 participants of the ongoing ImmuneRACE study and from 1,200 or so subjects provided by 6 global collaborators. Where available, HLA class I and class II types were obtained from metadata supplied by the sample provider rather than from assay-based typing. The repertoires were released in a freely available public database intended as a resource for research on the immune response to SARS-CoV-2. A de-identified subject ID, COVID-19 status, age in years and sex were almost always included in the sample metadata. The paper's findings and limits, for the study overall: The amount of clinical and demographic metadata varied by source and participant and was provided uncurated.

As encoded in the germline V gene, CDR1 is MDHEN while CDR2 is SYDVKM. Counted from cysteine to phenylalanine, this CDR3 has 13 amino acids. Only CDR3 DNA remains: 39 bases, in frame from the first base. V gives up 5 bases and J gives up 15 bases, and the segment between their germline ends measures 20 bases. Each collaborating institution followed its own protocols to collect whole blood in K2EDTA tubes. For TCRbeta analysis, collaborator samples were shipped as frozen whole blood, as isolated PBMCs, or as DNA extracted from either sample type. For this clone: The antigen it binds to is not known. No much larger clone exists at a distance of one base, and base qualities are not known.

The immunoSEQ Assay, a bias-controlled multiplex PCR, was used to amplify TCRbeta CDR3 regions from genomic DNA. The published analysis was carried out like this. The number of nucleated cells in each sample was estimated by amplification of reference gene primers within the assay. To quantify the absolute abundance of each unique TCRbeta CDR3 rearrangement, sequence reads were collapsed and filtered. For each sample, productive Simpson clonality was calculated as the square root of Simpson's diversity index over productive rearrangements. As stored in TCRdb, this immuneACCESS dataset retains in-frame rearrangements with V and J assigned. A fraction of the clones does not appear; measured against another copy, unresolved V genes explain less than half of the discrepancy, and the remainder lacks a known reason. V, J and clone size reflect that table, while D and trimming were determined from the DNA. The sample includes 50,000 or so clones, with more than 75% observed a single time. The ten largest clonotypes hold around 24% of the sample.

The TCR comes from a woman of 80 years or more with acute or convalescent COVID-19. Source material: peripheral blood. The rearranged chain carries TRBV28 and TRBJ2-1; TRBD1 might be the D gene, on 6 matching bases. The nucleotides read TGTGCCAGCAGTCCGCCGGACAGAACCTTTGGGTTCTTC. This codes for CASSPPDRTFGFF.